This T cell receptor (beta chain) was recovered during a study of T cell responses to AZD1222 COVID-19 vaccine (dated by TCRdb to 2020 to 2022). Context from the whole study: AZD1222 recipients given second doses at about 4 weeks or at about 12 weeks were pooled, since spike-specific TCR depth and breadth were not found to differ between the two schedules. A total of around 240 trial participants underwent TCR sequencing, of whom approximately 210 received two doses of AZD1222 and approximately 25 received two doses of the MenACWY control vaccine. Trial participants were enrolled into age subgroups of 18-55, 56-69 and 70-plus years, which contained roughly 150, 30 and 60 TCR-sequenced participants, respectively. The paper's findings and limits, for the study overall: After two AZD1222 doses, both the breadth and the depth of spike-specific TCRs were significantly higher than at day 0 and than in MenACWY recipients. Because no samples from the day 14 peak response were available, repertoires could be characterized only after the peak T cell response. Conclusions about previously exposed vaccinees are limited, since just six or seven AZD1222 recipients were seropositive for SARS-CoV-2 at baseline. The 56-69-year group was small, and its depth increase did not reach significance, likely because of low power. Reportedly, almost half of the unique spike-specific TCRs recognized epitopes lying outside the regions that are mutated in the B.1.351 and B.1.1.7 variants. Participants were mostly white British, with more females than males. The authors suggested clonal diversity may have been underestimated. The vaccine-associated CD4 TCRs covered the entire spike protein, and the dominant responses fell in regions 160-218 and 743-854.

The CDR3 regions of human TCRbeta chains were subjected to immunosequencing. In the original analysis: Repertoire TCRs were checked for matches against a reference library of SARS-CoV-2-specific TCRs that had been generated using the MIRA antigen-specificity platform. Breadth meant the fraction of unique TCRs that were SARS-CoV-2-associated, whereas depth meant the fraction of total T cells that were SARS-CoV-2-associated. Using the MIRA data, each spike-specific TCR was assigned both to the spike region to which the TCR was reactive and to a CD4 or CD8 class. Log10-transformed breadth and depth values were compared by one-way ANOVA with Sidak's multiple comparisons tests. This is the immuneACCESS table as TCRdb keeps it, with only in-frame sequences that have V and J called. A part of the clones is gone; compared with another copy, unresolved V genes explain less than half, and the rest is unexplained. From that table come the V and J calls and clone size; the DNA was used to work out D and trimming. The sample includes around 80,000 clones, with 86% observed a single time. Approximately 9% of the sample is in the top ten clones.

The CDR3 runs 15 amino acids, cysteine and phenylalanine included. The read is trimmed to its CDR3 DNA, 45 bases read in frame from base 1. The junction carries 17 bases between V and J, which are trimmed by 4 bases and 5 bases respectively. CDR1 and CDR2 (SGHTA, FQGNSA) derive from the germline V gene. In the paper's terms, the time point label means: baseline before first vaccination. Vaccinee samples were obtained from the UK trials COV001 and COV002, which included a single-blind randomized controlled phase 2/3 trial of AZD1222 (ChAdOx1 nCoV-19) in healthy adults. For TCRbeta chain sequencing, PBMC samples from trial participants were taken at day 0 and at day 28 after the second dose. This clone occurred a few times. Its antigen is not yet known. No clone much larger than this one lies a single base away; base qualities are absent.

Here the sequenced sample was peripheral blood, taken on day 0 of AZD1222 vaccination. Recombination linked TRBV7-2 to TRBJ1-2; the best D guess is TRBD1, with 6 bases matching. This clonotype was sampled from an adult in good health. The sequence in DNA is TGTGCCAGCAGCTCCCGACGACATGGACAGTATGGCTACACCTTC. The translation is CASSSRRHGQYGYTF.